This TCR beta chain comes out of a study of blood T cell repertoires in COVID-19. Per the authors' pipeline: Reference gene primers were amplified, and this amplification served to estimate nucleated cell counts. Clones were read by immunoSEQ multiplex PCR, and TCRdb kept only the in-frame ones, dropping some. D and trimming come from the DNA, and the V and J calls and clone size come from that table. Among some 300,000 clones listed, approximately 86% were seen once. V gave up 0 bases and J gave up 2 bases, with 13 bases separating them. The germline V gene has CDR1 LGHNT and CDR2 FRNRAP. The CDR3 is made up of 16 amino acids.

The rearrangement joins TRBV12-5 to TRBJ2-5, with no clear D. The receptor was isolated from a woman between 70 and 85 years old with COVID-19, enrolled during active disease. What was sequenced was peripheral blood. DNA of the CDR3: TGTGCTAGTGGTTTGGTACTTCTCGCGCAACAAGAGACCCAGTACTTC. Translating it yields CASGLVLLAQQETQYF.